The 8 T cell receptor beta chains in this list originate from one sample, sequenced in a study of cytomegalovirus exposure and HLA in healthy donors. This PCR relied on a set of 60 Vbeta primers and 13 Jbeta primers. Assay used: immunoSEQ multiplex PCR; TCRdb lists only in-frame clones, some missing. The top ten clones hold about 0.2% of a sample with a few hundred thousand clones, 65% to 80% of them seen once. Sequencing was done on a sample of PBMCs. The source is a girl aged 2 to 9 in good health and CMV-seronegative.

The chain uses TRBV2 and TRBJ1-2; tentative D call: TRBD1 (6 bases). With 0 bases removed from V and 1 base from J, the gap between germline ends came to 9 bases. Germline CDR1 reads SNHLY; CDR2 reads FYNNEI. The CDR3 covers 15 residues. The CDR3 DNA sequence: TGTGCCAGCAGTGAAGCGTCACAGGGTAACTATGGCTACACCTTC. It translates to CASSEASQGNYGYTF.

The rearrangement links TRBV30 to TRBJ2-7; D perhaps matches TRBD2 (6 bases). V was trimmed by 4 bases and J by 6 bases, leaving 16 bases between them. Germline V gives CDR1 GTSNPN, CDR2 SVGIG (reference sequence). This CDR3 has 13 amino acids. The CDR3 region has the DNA TGTGCCTGGAAGGGGCTAGCGAAGGGCGAGCAGTACTTC. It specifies CAWKGLAKGEQYF. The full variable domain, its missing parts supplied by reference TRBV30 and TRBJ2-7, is SQTIHQWPATLVQPVGSPLSLECTVEGTSNPNLYWYRQAAGRGLQLLFYSVGIGQISSEVPQNLSASRPQDRQFILSSKKLLLSDSGFYLCAWKGLAKGEQYFGPGTRLTVT.

Written as DNA, the CDR3 is TGTGCCAGCAGCTTAGTGGGCGAAAAACTGTTTTTT. Residues: CASSLVGEKLFF. J is TRBJ1-4 and V is TRBV13; D is undetermined. The CDR3 is 12 amino acids. Germline-derived CDR1 and CDR2 are PRHDT and FYEKMQ (reference sequence). With 1 base removed from V and 8 bases from J, the gap between germline ends came to 5 bases.

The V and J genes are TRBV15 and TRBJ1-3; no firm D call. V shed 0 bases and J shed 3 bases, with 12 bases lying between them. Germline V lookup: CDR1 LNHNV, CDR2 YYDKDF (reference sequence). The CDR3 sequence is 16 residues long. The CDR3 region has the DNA TGTGCCACCAGCAGAGATCTATGGGCAAGTGGAAACACCATATATTTT. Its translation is CATSRDLWASGNTIYF. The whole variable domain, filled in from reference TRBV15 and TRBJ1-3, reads DAMVIQNPRYQVTQFGKPVTLSCSQTLNHNVMYWYQQKSSQAPKLLFHYYDKDFNNEADTPDNFQSRRPNTSFCFLDIRSPGLGDTAMYLCATSRDLWASGNTIYFGEGSWLTVV.

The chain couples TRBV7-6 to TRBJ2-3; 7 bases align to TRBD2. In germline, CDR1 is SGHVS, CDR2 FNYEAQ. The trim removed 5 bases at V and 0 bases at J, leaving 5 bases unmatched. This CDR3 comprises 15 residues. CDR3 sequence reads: CASSPGLSSTDTQYF. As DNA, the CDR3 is TGTGCCAGCAGCCCGGGACTATCTAGCACAGATACGCAGTATTTT.

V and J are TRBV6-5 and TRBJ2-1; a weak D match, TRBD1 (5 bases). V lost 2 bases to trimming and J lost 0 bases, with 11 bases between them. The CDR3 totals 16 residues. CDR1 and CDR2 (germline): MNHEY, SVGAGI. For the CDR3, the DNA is TGTGCCAGCAGTTACCCCGGGCAGGGCTCCTACAATGAGCAGTTCTTC. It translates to CASSYPGQGSYNEQFF.

The CDR3 DNA reads as TGTGCCAGCTCTCTTCTTAACACCGGGGAGCTGTTTTTT. This sequence encodes CASSLLNTGELFF. The rearrangement links TRBV18 to TRBJ2-2; no firm D call. V was trimmed by 6 bases and J by 2 bases, leaving 7 bases between them. CDR1 and CDR2 (germline): KGHSH, LQKENI. The CDR3 covers 13 residues.

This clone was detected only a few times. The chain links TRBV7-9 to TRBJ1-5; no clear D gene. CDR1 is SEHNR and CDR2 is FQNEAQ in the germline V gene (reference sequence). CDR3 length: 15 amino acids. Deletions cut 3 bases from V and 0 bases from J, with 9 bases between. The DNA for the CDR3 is TGTGCCAGCAGCTTTGGGCCTGATAGCAATCAGCCCCAGCATTTT. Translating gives CASSFGPDSNQPQHF.